This T cell receptor beta chain was captured by sequencing in a study of cytomegalovirus exposure and HLA in healthy donors (dated by TCRdb to the late 2010s). Notes on the research overall: According to an earlier analysis of around 600 of the donors, about 180 million T cells yielded 90 million to 140 million unique TCR beta sequences and about 300 Gb of sequence data. A later genetic analysis used genome-wide SNP genotypes for about 60% of the roughly 670 donors, treating that subset as a discovery cohort. Across roughly 420 genotyped donors of the cohort, an average of about 220,000 unique TCR beta nucleotide sequences per donor were sequenced, and 15% to 20% of those sequences were non-productive. HLA typing included class I and class II loci at four-digit resolution. An early release covering around 630 HLA-typed donors comprised approximately 300 gigabases of sequencing data and around 86 million unique TCR sequences. The study profiled the T cell repertoires of approximately 700 subjects by immunosequencing and related them to cytomegalovirus serostatus. Typing coverage varied by locus: about 620-630 donors for A, B, C, DRB1 and DQB1; roughly 500 for DQA1; more than 600 for DPA1; approximately 490 for DPB1. The study aimed to test whether cataloging public T cell receptors could reveal signatures of past pathogen exposure. Among the approximately 430 genotyped donors, 81% belonged to the genetic ancestry cluster associated with self-reported Caucasian donors. In a later analysis, previously published TCR beta repertoires from about 670 donors were re-analyzed and high-resolution HLA genotyping was added so that TCR occurrence patterns could be studied. To predict cytomegalovirus infection status, the study brought together high-throughput TCR immunosequencing, statistical association of individual TCRs with disease status, and machine learning. To decide whether each TCR beta V gene segment behaved as functional or pseudogenic, an earlier analysis of some 600 of the donors relied on high-throughput TCR beta sequencing. Donor age, sex, ethnicity and CMV serostatus were collected together with the repertoire data. Rather than using new phenotypic data, the later analysis identified candidate immune exposures from TCR beta sequences and from how often those sequences occurred across donors. Because of strong linkage in the cohort, five DR-DQ haplotypes were treated as single units for association and clustering. Along with the approximately 650-subject first cohort, a separate validation cohort of around 120 different subjects was used. Every discovery cohort repertoire had been produced on one sequencing platform. What the research found in general, with its limitations: An association between a missense DCLRE1C variant and V-gene and J-gene trimming of TCR beta chains was found in a later genetic analysis and replicated in an independent cohort. Most TCR sequences were seen in very few donors, while some public TCRs were found in many individuals. The classifier was reported to diagnose cytomegalovirus status with high specificity and sensitivity in both the original and validation cohorts. The study listed 164 TCR beta chains as associated with cytomegalovirus. This cohort had only TCR beta chains sequenced, and the lack of alpha or paired-chain data limited which features could be detected. Compared with the roughly 700-donor mean, donors in an Asian-associated ancestry cluster had fewer N-insertions in productive TCRs, according to a later genetic analysis. In a later analysis, most CMV-associated TCR beta chains were found to appear HLA-restricted, with HLA associations seemingly driven largely by CMV exposure. Immune exposure information for the cohort was limited to CMV serostatus. Linkage disequilibrium might explain the correlated functional status among segregating V segments, but an unknown experimental factor could not be excluded. A further reported finding was that TCR beta sequences accurately predicted the HLA-A and HLA-B alleles for most subjects in the first cohort. When HLA alleles, especially DR and DQ, strongly co-occurred, TCR associations were difficult to assign to individual alleles. Sequencing depth was assumed to be roughly uniform across donors in the presence/absence analyses, though that assumption may not hold. The authors suggested that the approach could potentially be extended to other disease states and immunological phenotypes. A later analysis reported that several top co-occurrence clusters appeared linked to parvovirus B19, influenza, CMV and Epstein-Barr virus. Because counts were too low, about 17 rarely observed V segments, including chromosome 9 orphons, were excluded from the earlier analysis of 587 of the donors. In a later analysis, around 17,000 TCR beta sequences were associated with specific HLA alleles at a false discovery rate of 0.05. In a later analysis, HLA-associated TCR beta chains showed more clonal expansion and lower generation probabilities than non-associated chains that were equally common. An earlier analysis of around 540 of the donors showed that most TCR beta V segments appeared in productive rearrangements either about 90% or about 30% of the time, which broadly matched IMGT annotations. Because HLA typing was missing for some donors at each locus, association tests included only the typed subset. According to a later analysis, TCR association rates differed among HLA loci, with DRB1 alleles showing the most associated TCRs and HLA-C alleles showing the fewest. Three of the identified cytomegalovirus-associated TCR beta chains were confirmed in vitro to be specific for cytomegalovirus antigens. A group of highly shared sequence variants was considered likely to be a technical artifact of the sequencing pipeline. Because the 87-base-pair reads could not distinguish some IMGT-functional V segments, including TRBV6-2 and TRBV6-3, those segments were excluded.

Library preparation employed the immunoSEQ multiplex PCR assay. The multiplex PCR relied on a mix of 60 forward primers for TCR Vbeta segments and 13 reverse primers for TCR Jbeta segments. The CDR3 region of rearranged TCR beta genes was amplified from genomic DNA with a multiplex PCR assay. Amplified TCR beta libraries were sequenced as 87-base-pair reads on the Illumina HiSeq System. The published analysis was carried out like this. A later analysis counted approximately 76 million unique TCR beta chains across the 650 to 800 repertoires, and some 11 million of these chains were shared by at least two donors. To remove PCR and sequencing errors, raw reads were error-corrected and collapsed into unique sequences using a nearest-neighbor algorithm that merged closely related sequences. Alignment of CDR3 sequences to IMGT reference sequences was used to assign V, D and J gene segments. Each retained sequence needed at least a six-nucleotide match to both a V gene segment and a J gene segment. A rearrangement was called productive if the CDR3 had no stop codons and remained in frame with V and J, and every other rearrangement was called non-productive. Following IMGT convention, CDR3 was defined as the stretch from the second conserved V-encoded cysteine up to the conserved J-encoded phenylalanine. The earlier analysis of about 500 of the donors excluded sequences that lacked an unambiguous match to a single V gene segment. An earlier analysis of several hundred of the donors called V segments functional above 56.7% productive rearrangements and segregating when the between-donor standard deviation exceeded 5%. A statistical classification framework was built for diagnosing cytomegalovirus status from the catalog of TCR beta chain sequences. In a later analysis, TCR nucleotide sequences were compared against IMGT/GENE-DB human TR gene sequences so that V and J genes could be assigned. In a later analysis, CDR3 sequences and most-parsimonious VDJ recombination scenarios were assigned using the TCRdist pipeline. In a later analysis, each TCR beta chain was defined by its CDR3 amino acid sequence together with its V-gene family, and reads lacking a unique V-gene family were excluded. To address suspected cross-contamination and a sequencing artifact, a later analysis removed a few hundred highly shared, low-generation-probability nucleotide sequences. A later analysis calculated a clonal expansion index for each public chain from normalized within-repertoire ranks of inferred template counts. In a later analysis, generation probabilities were computed using a VDJ recombination model fitted to out-of-frame rearrangements, and the results were checked against IGoR. Hypergeometric tests were used in a later analysis to score TCR-TCR, TCR-HLA and TCR-CMV co-occurrence, with a repertoire-size bias correction applied to the TCR pairs. To estimate false discovery rates, a later analysis permuted the HLA or CMV assignments 20 times. In a later analysis, co-occurring TCRs were grouped using DBSCAN, and TCRdist sequence similarity was added for clustering within HLA-allele-positive subsets. Co-occurrence clustering excluded repertoires with fewer than 30,000 or more than 120,000 public chains, plus five with anomalous nucleotide sharing. Held by TCRdb, this immuneACCESS table contains in-frame sequences only and omits some clones. Under half of the omission traces to an unresolved V gene where checked; the cause of the rest is unknown. That table supplies the V and J calls and clone size; D and trimming were determined from the DNA. In this sample the table shows under 130,000 clones, approximately 70% of which occur a single time. Roughly 10% of the sample lies in the top ten.

This clone has only a few counts. What antigen it recognizes has not been identified. Base qualities are missing; no much larger clone stands one base away. The cohort comprised some 680 healthy bone marrow donors. At the time of sampling, every cohort member was nominally healthy, though immune exposures that went unrecorded were likely present. The donor tested CMV seropositive and was one of the 289 seropositive cohort members. Each donor provided a peripheral blood sample, and peripheral blood mononuclear cells were used for TCR beta sequencing. Genomic DNA was extracted from the blood cell samples with the Qiagen DNeasy Blood Extraction Kit. For CDR1 and CDR2, the germline V gene (reference sequence) lists SGHNT and YYREEE. Trimming at the junction amounts to 2 bases on V and 0 bases on J, and the germline ends lie 18 bases apart. There are 17 amino acids in the CDR3, from cysteine to phenylalanine inclusive. Just CDR3 DNA is preserved here, 51 bases in frame from base 1.

The material sequenced was PBMCs. The origin of this receptor is a man aged 40-50 years in good health and CMV-seropositive. Recombination connected TRBV5-4 to TRBJ2-7; tentative D gene TRBD1, with 7 bases matching. Here is the DNA: TGTGCCAGCAGCTTTGGAGCCTCAGGGGGGCACTCCTACGAGCAGTACTTC. Translated, it reads CASSFGASGGHSYEQYF.